Included here is one TCR beta chain sequence, with context. This specimen comes from a study of patients and donors after allogeneic stem cell transplantation. One entry per CDR3 protein results from TCRdb running MiXCR on the RT-PCR reads. In the table there are 920,000 or so distinct CDR3 sequences, roughly 18% of which are singletons. This CDR3 has 14 residues. Germline V gene lookup returns CDR1 MNHNS and CDR2 SASEGT. V was shortened by 1 base and J by 9 bases, with 14 bases between the two germline ends. The J gene is TRBJ2-3, the V gene TRBV6-1, with a weak D call TRBD1 (6 bases). The material sequenced was blood, either unsorted or a sorted T cell fraction (not recorded which). The sequence derives from a human donor who was either an allogeneic HSCT recipient or a stem cell or donor lymphocyte infusion donor (not recorded which). It is not recorded whose cells these are; they may come from a transplant donor. The CDR3 sequence is CASSEGPVGATQYF. The CDR3 coding sequence is TGTGCCAGCAGTGAAGGACCGGTGGGGGCCACGCAGTATTTT.